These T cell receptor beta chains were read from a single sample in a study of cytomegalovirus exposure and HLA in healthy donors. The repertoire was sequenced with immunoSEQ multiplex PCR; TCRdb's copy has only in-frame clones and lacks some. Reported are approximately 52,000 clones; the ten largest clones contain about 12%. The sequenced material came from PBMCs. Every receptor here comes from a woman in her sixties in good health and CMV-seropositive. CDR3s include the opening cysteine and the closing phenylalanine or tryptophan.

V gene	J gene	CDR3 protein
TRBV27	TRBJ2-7	CASSLVGGGYEQYF
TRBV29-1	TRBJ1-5	CSVGYGTGGHQPQHF
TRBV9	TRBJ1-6	CASSVDSFYNSPLHF
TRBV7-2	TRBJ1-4	CASSLGPAEEKLFF
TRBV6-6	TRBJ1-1	CASSYTIQGTEAFF
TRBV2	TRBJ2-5	CASLREVGETQYF
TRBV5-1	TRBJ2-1	CASLGGRSGEQFF
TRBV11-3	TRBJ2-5	CASSRRTGEETQYF
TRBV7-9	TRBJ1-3	CASSLATGETGNTIYF
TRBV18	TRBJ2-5	CASSERGTQETQYF
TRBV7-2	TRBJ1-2	CASSPIGDRNYGYTF
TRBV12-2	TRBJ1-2	CASRPAGSLYGYTF